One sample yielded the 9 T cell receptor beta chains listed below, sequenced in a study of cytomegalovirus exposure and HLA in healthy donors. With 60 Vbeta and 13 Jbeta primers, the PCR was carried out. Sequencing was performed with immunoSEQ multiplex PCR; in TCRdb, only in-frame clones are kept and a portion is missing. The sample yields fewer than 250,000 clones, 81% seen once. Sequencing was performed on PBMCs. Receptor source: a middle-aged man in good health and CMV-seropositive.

The CDR3 sequence is CASSGPGRTGDQTRELFF. In DNA, the CDR3 is TGTGCCAGCAGTGGTCCCGGACGGACGGGAGATCAGACCAGGGAGCTGTTTTTT. The chain couples TRBV6-1 to TRBJ2-2, with D tentatively TRBD2 (6 bases). The CDR3 runs 18 residues. V lost 4 bases, J lost 9 bases, and 27 bases lay in between. CDR1 and CDR2 (germline): MNHNS, SASEGT.

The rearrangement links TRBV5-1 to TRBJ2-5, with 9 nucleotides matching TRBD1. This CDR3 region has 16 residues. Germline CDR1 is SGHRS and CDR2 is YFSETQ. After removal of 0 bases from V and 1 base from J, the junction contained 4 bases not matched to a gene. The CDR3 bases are TGCGCCAGCAGCTTGGACAGGGGGCGAAGCCAAGAGACCCAGTACTTC. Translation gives CASSLDRGRSQETQYF.

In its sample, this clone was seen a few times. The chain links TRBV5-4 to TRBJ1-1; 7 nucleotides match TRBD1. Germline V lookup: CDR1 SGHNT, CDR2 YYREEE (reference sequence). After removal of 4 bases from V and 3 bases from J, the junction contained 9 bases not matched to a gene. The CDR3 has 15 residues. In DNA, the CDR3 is TGTGCCAGCAGCCCTTCGGGGCAGGGGGACACTGAAGCTTTCTTT. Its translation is CASSPSGQGDTEAFF.

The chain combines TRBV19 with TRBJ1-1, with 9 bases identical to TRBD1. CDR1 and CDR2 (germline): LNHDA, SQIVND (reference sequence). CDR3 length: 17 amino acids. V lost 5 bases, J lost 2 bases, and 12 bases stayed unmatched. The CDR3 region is CASSRPPGQGDNTEAFF. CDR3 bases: TGTGCCAGTAGTCGACCTCCGGGACAGGGTGATAACACTGAAGCTTTCTTT.

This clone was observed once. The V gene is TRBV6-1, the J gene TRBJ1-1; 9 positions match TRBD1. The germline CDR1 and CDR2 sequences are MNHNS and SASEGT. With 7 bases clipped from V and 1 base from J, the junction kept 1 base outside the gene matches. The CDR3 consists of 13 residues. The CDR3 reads CASTGQGNTEAFF. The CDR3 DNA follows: TGTGCCAGCACGGGACAGGGGAACACTGAAGCTTTCTTT.

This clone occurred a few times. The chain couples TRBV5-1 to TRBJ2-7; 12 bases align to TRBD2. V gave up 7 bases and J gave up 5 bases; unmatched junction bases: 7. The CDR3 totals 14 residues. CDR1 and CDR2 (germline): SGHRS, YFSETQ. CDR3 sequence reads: CASRGLAGNNEQYF. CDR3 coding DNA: TGCGCCAGCCGAGGACTAGCGGGAAACAACGAGCAGTACTTC.

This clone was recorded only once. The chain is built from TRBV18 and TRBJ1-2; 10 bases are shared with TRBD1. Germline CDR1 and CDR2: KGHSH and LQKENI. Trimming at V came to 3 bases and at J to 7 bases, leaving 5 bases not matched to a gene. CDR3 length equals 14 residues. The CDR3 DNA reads TGTGCCAGCTCACCTCGGGACAGGGGATCTGGCTACACCTTC. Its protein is CASSPRDRGSGYTF.

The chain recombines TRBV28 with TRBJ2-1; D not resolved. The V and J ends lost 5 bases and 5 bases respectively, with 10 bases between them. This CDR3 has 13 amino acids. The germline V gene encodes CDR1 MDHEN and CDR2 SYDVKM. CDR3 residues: CASSPSGHNEQFF. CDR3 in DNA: TGTGCCAGCAGTCCCTCAGGTCACAATGAGCAGTTCTTC.

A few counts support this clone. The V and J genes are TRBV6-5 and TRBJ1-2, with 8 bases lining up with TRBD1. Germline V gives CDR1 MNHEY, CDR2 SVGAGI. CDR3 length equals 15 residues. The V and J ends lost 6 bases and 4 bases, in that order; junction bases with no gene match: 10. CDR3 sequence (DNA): TGTGCCAGCAGAATTGACAGGGGCCCTTCCTATGGCTACACCTTC. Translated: CASRIDRGPSYGYTF.